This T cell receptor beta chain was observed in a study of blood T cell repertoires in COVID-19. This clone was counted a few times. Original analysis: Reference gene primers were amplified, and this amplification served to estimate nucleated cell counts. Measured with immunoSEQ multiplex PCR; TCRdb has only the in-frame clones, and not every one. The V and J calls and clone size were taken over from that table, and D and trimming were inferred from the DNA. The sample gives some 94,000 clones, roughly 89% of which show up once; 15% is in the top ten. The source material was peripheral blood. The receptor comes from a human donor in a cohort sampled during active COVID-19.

The CDR3 region has the DNA TGTGCCAGCAGCGGGGAGACGGATACGCAGTATTTT. Residues: CASSGETDTQYF. The chain is built from TRBV9 and TRBJ2-3; tentatively, D is TRBD2 (5 bases). The germline V gene encodes CDR1 SGDLS and CDR2 YYNGEE. The CDR3 is 12 residues long. The V and J ends lost 3 bases and 6 bases respectively, with 8 bases between them. The full variable domain, rest sourced from reference TRBV9 and TRBJ2-3, is DSGVTQTPKHLITATGQRVTLRCSPRSGDLSVYWYQQSLDQGLQFLIQYYNGEERAKGNILERFSAQQFPDLHSELNLSSLELGDSALYFCASSGETDTQYFGPGTRLTVL.